This is a list of T cell receptor beta chains from one sample in a study of cytomegalovirus exposure and HLA in healthy donors. Profiled with immunoSEQ multiplex PCR; TCRdb holds only in-frame clones, not every one. The sample records 100,000 to 150,000 clones, roughly 77% being singletons. Specimen: PBMCs. The receptors stem from a woman aged 25 to 39 in good health and CMV-seronegative. The CDR3 runs from the conserved cysteine through the conserved F or W. The D gene is left open where the match is weak. Clone size is not always given. Where it is, it says once, few, many or a class for expanded clones.

V	D	size	length	J	DNA	CDR3
TRBV4-1	-	-	13	TRBJ1-2	TGCGCCAGCAGCCAAGATCGTAGCTATGGCTACACCTTC	CASSQDRSYGYTF
TRBV5-8	TRBD2	-	12	TRBJ2-7	TGTGCCAGCAGCCGGACTAGAGGTGAGCAGTACTTC	CASSRTRGEQYF
TRBV5-4	-	-	12	TRBJ1-1	TGTGCCAGCAGCATCTTGAACACTGAAGCTTTCTTT	CASSILNTEAFF
TRBV5-1	TRBD1	-	14	TRBJ2-3	TGCGCCAGCAGCCCGGGGACAGTGACAGATACGCAGTATTTT	CASSPGTVTDTQYF
TRBV6-5	-	-	13	TRBJ1-5	TGTGCCACCGGACTGAGCAGCAATCAGCCCCAGCATTTT	CATGLSSNQPQHF
TRBV9	TRBD1	once	16	TRBJ1-1	TGTGCCAGCAGTCGATCGTTAGATGGATCAGGGGGTTTGGCTTTCTTT	CASSRSLDGSGGLAFF
TRBV12-2	-	few	18	TRBJ2-2	TGTGCAAGTCGCTTAGTAGAGTTCGCCCCCCTGAACACCGGGGAGCTGTTTTTT	CASRLVEFAPLNTGELFF
TRBV12-5	-	-	11	TRBJ2-5	TGTGCTAGTGGATCACTGGAGACCCAGTACTTC	CASGSLETQYF
TRBV18	-	few	15	TRBJ2-5	TGTGCCAGCTCACCACGGACCTTGGGGGGAGAGACCCAGTACTTC	CASSPRTLGGETQYF
TRBV6-5	-	few	13	TRBJ1-5	TGTGCCAGCAGTTACTCTAGAGATCAGCCCCAGCATTTT	CASSYSRDQPQHF
TRBV6-1	TRBD1	few	15	TRBJ2-7	TGTGCCAGCAGGAACCGGGACAGGGGCCCCTACGAGCAGTACTTC	CASRNRDRGPYEQYF
TRBV10-2	-	-	14	TRBJ1-5	TGCGCCAGCAGTGATGTAACGGTGAATCAGCCCCAGCATTTT	CASSDVTVNQPQHF
TRBV27	-	-	13	TRBJ1-6	TGTGCCAGCAGCCAGAAGGCAGGCTCACCCCTCCACTTT	CASSQKAGSPLHF
TRBV6-5	-	-	15	TRBJ2-7	TGTGCCAGCAGTTACTCGAGAGGCCAGAACTACGAGCAGTACTTC	CASSYSRGQNYEQYF
TRBV30	-	-	13	TRBJ2-3	TGTGCCTGGAGTGTAGAGGGGGTAGATACGCAGTATTTT	CAWSVEGVDTQYF
TRBV4-1	TRBD1	-	16	TRBJ1-1	TGCGCCAGCAGCCGTCCCCCGGGACAGCTGAACACTGAAGCTTTCTTT	CASSRPPGQLNTEAFF
TRBV6-1	-	few	13	TRBJ2-7	TGTGCCAGCAAGGAGAAGGCGGCATACGAGCAGTACTTC	CASKEKAAYEQYF
TRBV30	TRBD1	-	13	TRBJ1-3	TGTGCCTGCCACAGGGGGGTAGGAAACACCATATATTTT	CACHRGVGNTIYF
TRBV6-1	-	few	14	TRBJ2-5	TGTGCCAGCAGTGCTGGGCAGCTTCAAGAGACCCAGTACTTC	CASSAGQLQETQYF
TRBV2	TRBD1	-	14	TRBJ2-7	TGTGCCTGCAAAGGCGGGACAGGGGCTCTTGGGCAGTACTTC	CACKGGTGALGQYF
TRBV7-3	TRBD1	few	15	TRBJ1-6	TGTGCCAGCAGCCAAGACGGACAGGGCGTCTCACCCCTCCACTTT	CASSQDGQGVSPLHF
TRBV7-2	TRBD1	-	15	TRBJ2-5	TGTGCCAGCAGCTTAGGGGGGACAGTCCAAGAGACCCAGTACTTC	CASSLGGTVQETQYF
TRBV7-9	-	-	17	TRBJ2-7	TGTGCCAGCAGCTTAGGGAGTACCCGGGACACCTCCTACGAGCAGTACTTC	CASSLGSTRDTSYEQYF
TRBV30	-	-	14	TRBJ2-7	TGTGCCTGGGACTCCGGGACTGTGCGATACGAGCAGTACTTC	CAWDSGTVRYEQYF
TRBV6-6	-	-	12	TRBJ1-3	TGTGCCAGCACCTCCGGAGTAGACACCATATATTTT	CASTSGVDTIYF
TRBV2	-	-	14	TRBJ2-3	TGTGCCAGCAGGCATACAGGGTGGCCAGATACGCAGTATTTT	CASRHTGWPDTQYF
TRBV18	TRBD1	-	15	TRBJ2-1	TGTGCCAGCCGGACAGGGTATAGCTCCTACAATGAGCAGTTCTTC	CASRTGYSSYNEQFF
TRBV5-1	-	-	17	TRBJ1-6	TGCGCCAGCAGCTTTGGCAAGAATCTGGGGCTCAATTCACCCCTCCACTTT	CASSFGKNLGLNSPLHF
TRBV11-2	-	-	15	TRBJ1-1	TGTGCCAGCAGCTTAATTAGCAGCCAGAACATTGAAGCTTTCTTT	CASSLISSQNIEAFF
TRBV19	TRBD2	-	16	TRBJ2-3	TGTGCCAGTAGTCCCGACTTCGGGAGGGTAACAGATACGCAGTATTTT	CASSPDFGRVTDTQYF
TRBV11-2	TRBD1	-	14	TRBJ1-1	TGTGCCAGCAGCTTAAGGACAGGGGGCACTGAAGCTTTCTTT	CASSLRTGGTEAFF
TRBV10-3	TRBD2	few	16	TRBJ2-5	TGTGCCATCAGTGAGAGGGCTAGCGGGAACCAAGAGACCCAGTACTTC	CAISERASGNQETQYF
TRBV7-2	TRBD2	few	17	TRBJ2-3	TGTGCCAGCAGCCACCAGGGACTAGCGGGGGCGGGAGATACGCAGTATTTT	CASSHQGLAGAGDTQYF
TRBV19	-	-	14	TRBJ1-3	TGTGCCAGTAGTTTCACAGGCTCTGGAAACACCATATATTTT	CASSFTGSGNTIYF
TRBV14	TRBD2	-	15	TRBJ2-1	TGTGCCAGCAGCCAACCCGGGACTACCTACAATGAGCAGTTCTTC	CASSQPGTTYNEQFF
TRBV6-6	-	-	14	TRBJ1-2	TGTGCCAGCACCGAACGAGAAACTAACTATGGCTACACCTTC	CASTERETNYGYTF
TRBV5-1	TRBD2	-	19	TRBJ2-1	TGCGCCAGCAGCCATGGGACTAGCGGGGGGGCAAGGTCCTACAATGAGCAGTTCTTC	CASSHGTSGGARSYNEQFF
TRBV5-1	TRBD1	-	16	TRBJ2-7	TGCGCCAGCAGCTCCGAACCAAGACAGGGGGTCTACGAGCAGTACTTC	CASSSEPRQGVYEQYF
TRBV6-6	TRBD1	-	15	TRBJ2-7	TGTGCCAGCAGTCCCCGACAGGGGGCAGCCTACGAGCAGTACTTC	CASSPRQGAAYEQYF
TRBV6-1	-	-	14	TRBJ1-2	TGTGCCAGCAGTGAGGGCAGGTCCAACTATGGCTACACCTTC	CASSEGRSNYGYTF
TRBV18	TRBD1	-	15	TRBJ1-1	TGTGCCAGCTCGCCACAGGGGGTAAGGAACACTGAAGCTTTCTTT	CASSPQGVRNTEAFF
TRBV29-1	TRBD1	few	12	TRBJ1-2	TGCAGCGATGGACAGGAAGGAAATGGCTACACCTTC	CSDGQEGNGYTF
TRBV7-8	TRBD2	-	15	TRBJ2-7	TGTGCCAGCAGCTTCTATACGGGAGGAGGATACGAGCAGTACTTC	CASSFYTGGGYEQYF
TRBV4-1	TRBD2	-	14	TRBJ2-1	TGCGCCAGCAGCCCCCAGGGACTAGCGGGTGAGCAGTTCTTC	CASSPQGLAGEQFF
TRBV19	-	-	14	TRBJ1-5	TGTGCCAGTAGTATCCGTGACAGTAATCAGCCCCAGCATTTT	CASSIRDSNQPQHF
TRBV4-2	TRBD1	-	17	TRBJ1-1	TGTGCCAGCAGCCAAGAGGGACAGGGGCTAGTGAACACTGAAGCTTTCTTT	CASSQEGQGLVNTEAFF
TRBV7-2	-	-	13	TRBJ2-1	TGTGCCAGCAGCTTAAATTCGGTCAATGAGCAGTTCTTC	CASSLNSVNEQFF
TRBV19	-	-	12	TRBJ1-2	TGTGCCAGTAGTTTGAGCTACTATGGCTACACCTTC	CASSLSYYGYTF